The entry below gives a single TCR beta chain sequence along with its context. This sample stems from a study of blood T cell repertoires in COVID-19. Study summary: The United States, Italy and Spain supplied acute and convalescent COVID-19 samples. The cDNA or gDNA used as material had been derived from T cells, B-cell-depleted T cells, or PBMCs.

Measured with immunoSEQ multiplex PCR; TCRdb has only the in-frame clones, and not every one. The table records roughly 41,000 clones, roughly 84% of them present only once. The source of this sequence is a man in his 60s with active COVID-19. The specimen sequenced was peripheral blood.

The CDR3 protein is CASSQGTENSPLHF. The DNA of the CDR3 is TGCGCCAGCAGCCAAGGGACAGAGAATTCACCCCTCCACTTT. V gene TRBV4-1 combines with J gene TRBJ1-6; TRBD1 might be the D (6 bases). Looked up from germline, CDR1 is MGHRA and CDR2 is YSYEKL. V was shortened by 1 base and J by 7 bases, with 8 bases between the two germline ends. The length of the CDR3 is 14 residues.